This T cell receptor beta chain comes out of a study of blood T cell repertoires in COVID-19. About the study: Sites across the United States, Italy and Spain contributed samples from acute and convalescent COVID-19. T cells, B-cell-depleted T cells, or PBMCs provided the cDNA or gDNA that served as material.

The length of the CDR3 is 15 residues. V lost 3 bases and J lost 7, with 18 bases in between. Germline CDR1 reads ENHRY; CDR2 reads SYGVKD. Per the study methods: Reference gene primers were amplified, and this amplification served to estimate nucleated cell counts. Repertoires were generated with immunoSEQ multiplex PCR, while TCRdb's copy carries only in-frame clones and drops some. The V and J calls and clone size were taken over from that table, and D and trimming were inferred from the DNA. Found here are approximately 210,000 clones, 82% of them singletons; the top ten hold 3% to 4%. The chain links TRBV10-3 to TRBJ1-1, with D uncertain. Material: peripheral blood. This receptor was identified in a woman of 80 years or more with acute or convalescent COVID-19. The CDR3 sequence is CAISDPGTGRDEAFF. The CDR3 bases are TGTGCCATCAGTGACCCCGGTACGGGGAGAGATGAAGCTTTCTTT.